The clone carrying this T cell receptor beta chain has a handful of counts. What it binds is unknown. From the RT-PCR reads, TCRdb called clonotypes with MiXCR, one entry per CDR3 protein. Of about half a million distinct CDR3 sequences in the sample, about a tenth were seen once. CDR1 is SGHRS, CDR2 YFSETQ, per germline. The CDR3 totals 12 residues. The V end lost 6 bases, the J end lost 2 bases, and 8 bases lay between the germline ends. The data stem from a study of response to subunit inactivated influenza vaccine. The study, taken as a whole, reports: The authors put forward the suggestion that each seasonal influenza vaccination may bring in only a limited number of new T cells.

The rearrangement joins TRBV5-1 to TRBJ1-2; D is undetermined. The sequence was obtained from a middle-aged man who received an inactivated influenza vaccine. The source was PBMCs from blood, collected more than 35 days after vaccination. Here the CDR3 reads CASNGENYGYTF. In DNA form, the CDR3 reads TGCGCCAGCAACGGCGAGAACTATGGCTACACCTTC. Filled out from reference TRBV5-1 and TRBJ1-2, the complete variable domain reads KAGVTQTPRYLIKTRGQQVTLSCSPISGHRSVSWYQQTPGQGLQFLFEYFSETQRNKGNFPGRFSGRQFSNSRSEMNVSTLELGDSALYLCASNGENYGYTFGSGTRLTVV.